This T cell receptor (beta chain) comes out of a study of shared clonotypes between healthy human individuals. As for the study in general: Participating donors consisted of two women and a few men aged 18 to 49. Findings and caveats of the study: Sequencing depth was predicted to influence how clonotypes are shared among donors.

All donors were Caucasian adults living in Nashville, Tennessee. Germline trimming cut 3 bases from V and 6 bases from J; bases unmatched to any gene: 5. Germline CDR1 is LNHDA and CDR2 is SQIVND (reference sequence). There are 14 residues in the CDR3. PCR replicates performed on unsorted PBMC used approximately 300 ng DNA, 30,000 or so T cell genomes. Using immunoSEQ multiplex PCR, the repertoire was profiled, and TCRdb retains in-frame clones only, with some absent. This sample carries about 510,000 clones, about 79% of them seen once, and the ten largest clones take approximately 12%. About this clone itself: What it binds is not known. Other DNA sequences in the same sample also yield this CDR3.

The V and J genes are TRBV19 and TRBJ1-2, with 9 bases lining up with TRBD1. This TCR derives from a woman aged 35 to 49 in good health. Some clones in this sample may be carry-over from other donors' samples. Sequenced: PBMCs. The chain's CDR3 is CASSMATGGNGYTF. Here the CDR3 DNA reads TGTGCCAGTAGTATGGCAACAGGGGGCAATGGCTACACCTTC.